The 2 T cell receptor beta chains below all came from one sample that was sequenced in a study of CD4+ T cells in melanoma (dated by TCRdb to 2022 to 2024). Libraries were prepared through the immunoSEQ multiplex PCR assay. What TCRdb holds here is the immuneACCESS table cut down to in-frame rearrangements. Part of the clones is not present; checked against another copy, under half of the missing clones reflect an unresolved V gene, and the others are unexplained. This sample comprises 110,000 to 150,000 clones, around 90% of them detected only once. The ten largest clones add up to approximately 1.4% of the sample. These receptors all come from a human donor with melanoma.

Only one count was recorded for this clone. This chain uses TRBV25-1 with TRBJ1-2, with D uncertain. Deletions cut 3 bases from V and 7 bases from J, with 6 bases between. Germline V lookup: CDR1 MGHDK, CDR2 SYGVNS. CDR3 length: 11 residues. The CDR3 bases are TGTGCCAGCAGTGACAAAAGTGGCTACACCTTC. Its translation: CASSDKSGYTF.

This chain connects TRBV28 to TRBJ1-6, with 8 nucleotides matching TRBD1. The CDR3 sequence is 13 residues long. V was clipped by 7 bases and J by 8 bases; unmatched bases: 4. Per the germline V gene, CDR1 is MDHEN and CDR2 is SYDVKM. The CDR3 loop is CASMGTGHSPLHF. CDR3 DNA sequence: TGTGCCAGCATGGGGACAGGTCATTCACCCCTCCACTTT. Combining the CDR3 with reference TRBV28 and TRBJ1-6 gives the whole variable domain DVKVTQSSRYLVKRTGEKVFLECVQDMDHENMFWYRQDPGLGLRLIYFSYDVKMKEKGDIPEGYSVSREKKERFSLILESASTNQTSMYLCASMGTGHSPLHFGNGTRLTVT.